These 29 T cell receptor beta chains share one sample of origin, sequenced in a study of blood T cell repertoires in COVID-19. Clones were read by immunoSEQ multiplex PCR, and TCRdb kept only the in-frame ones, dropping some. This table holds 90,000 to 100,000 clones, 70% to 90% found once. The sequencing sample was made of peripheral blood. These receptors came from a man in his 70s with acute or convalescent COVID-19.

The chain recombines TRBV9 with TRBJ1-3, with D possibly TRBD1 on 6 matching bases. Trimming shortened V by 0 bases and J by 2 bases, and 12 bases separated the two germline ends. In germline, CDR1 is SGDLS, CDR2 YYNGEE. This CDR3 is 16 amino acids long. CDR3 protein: CASSVDLGAAGNTIYF. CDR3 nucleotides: TGTGCCAGCAGCGTAGATCTGGGGGCGGCTGGAAACACCATATATTTT.

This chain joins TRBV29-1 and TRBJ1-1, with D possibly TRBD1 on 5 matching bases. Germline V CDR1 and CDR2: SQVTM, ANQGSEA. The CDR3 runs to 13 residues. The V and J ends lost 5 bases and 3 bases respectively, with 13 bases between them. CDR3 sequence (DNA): TGCAGCGTTATGACAGCCGCAGACACTGAAGCTTTCTTT. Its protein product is CSVMTAADTEAFF. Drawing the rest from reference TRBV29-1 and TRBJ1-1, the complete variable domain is SAVISQKPSRDICQRGTSLTIQCQVDSQVTMMFWYRQQPGQSLTLIATANQGSEATYESGFVIDKFPISRPNLTFSTLTVSNMSPEDSSIYLCSVMTAADTEAFFGQGTRLTVV.

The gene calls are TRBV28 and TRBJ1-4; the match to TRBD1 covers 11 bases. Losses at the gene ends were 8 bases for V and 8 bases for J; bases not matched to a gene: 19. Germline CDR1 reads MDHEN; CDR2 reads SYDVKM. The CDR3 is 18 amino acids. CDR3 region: CASQSPGTGGLVGEKLFF. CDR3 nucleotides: TGTGCCAGCCAATCCCCCGGGACAGGGGGGCTGGTTGGGGAAAAACTGTTTTTT.

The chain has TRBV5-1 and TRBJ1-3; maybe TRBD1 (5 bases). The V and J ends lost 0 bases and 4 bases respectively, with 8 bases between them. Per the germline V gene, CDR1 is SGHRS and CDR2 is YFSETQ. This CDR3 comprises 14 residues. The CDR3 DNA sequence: TGCGCCAGCAGCTTGGCAGGGCCCGGAAACACCATATATTTT. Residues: CASSLAGPGNTIYF.

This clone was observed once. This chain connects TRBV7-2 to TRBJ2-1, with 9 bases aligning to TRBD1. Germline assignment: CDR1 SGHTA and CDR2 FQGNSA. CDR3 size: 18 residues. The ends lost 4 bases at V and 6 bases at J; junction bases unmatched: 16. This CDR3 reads CASSSRTSGTGRRNEQFF. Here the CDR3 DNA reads TGTGCCAGCAGCTCCCGGACCTCGGGGACAGGGAGGCGCAATGAGCAGTTCTTC.

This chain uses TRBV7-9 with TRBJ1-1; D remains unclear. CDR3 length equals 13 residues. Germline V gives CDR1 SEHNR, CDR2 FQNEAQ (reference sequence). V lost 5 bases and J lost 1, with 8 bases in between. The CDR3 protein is CASSATANTEAFF. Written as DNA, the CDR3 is TGTGCCAGCAGCGCAACAGCGAACACTGAAGCTTTCTTT. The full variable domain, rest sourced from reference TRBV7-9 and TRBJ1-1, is DTGVSQNPRHKITKRGQNVTFRCDPISEHNRLYWYRQTLGQGPEFLTYFQNEAQLEKSRLLSDRFSAERPKGSFSTLEIQRTEQGDSAMYLCASSATANTEAFFGQGTRLTVV.

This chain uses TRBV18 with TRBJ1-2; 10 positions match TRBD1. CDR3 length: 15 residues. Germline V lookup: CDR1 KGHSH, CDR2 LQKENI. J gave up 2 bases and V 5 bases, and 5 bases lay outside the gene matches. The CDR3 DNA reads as TGTGCCAGCTCATCCGGACAGGGGGGCAACTATGGCTACACCTTC. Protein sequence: CASSSGQGGNYGYTF.

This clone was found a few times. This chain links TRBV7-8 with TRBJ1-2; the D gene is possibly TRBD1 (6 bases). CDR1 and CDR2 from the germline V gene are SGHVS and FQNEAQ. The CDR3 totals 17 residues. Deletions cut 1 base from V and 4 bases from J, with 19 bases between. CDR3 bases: TGTGCCAGCAGCTTAGTAATCATAGGGGGGGAAAGCTATGGCTACACCTTC. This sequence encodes CASSLVIIGGESYGYTF.

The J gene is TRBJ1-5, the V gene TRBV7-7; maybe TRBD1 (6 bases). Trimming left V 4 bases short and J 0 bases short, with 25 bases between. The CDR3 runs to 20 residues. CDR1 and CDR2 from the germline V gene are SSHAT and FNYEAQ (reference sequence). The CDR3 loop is CASSSKQGGRETYSNQPQHF. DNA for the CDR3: TGTGCCAGCAGCTCAAAACAGGGTGGGCGGGAGACATATAGCAATCAGCCCCAGCATTTT.

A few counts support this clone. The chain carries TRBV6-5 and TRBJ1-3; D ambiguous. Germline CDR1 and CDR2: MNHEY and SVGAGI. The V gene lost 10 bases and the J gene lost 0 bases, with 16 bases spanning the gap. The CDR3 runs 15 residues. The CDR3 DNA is TGTGCCACCGCGGCTGTACCACTCTCTGGAAACACCATATATTTT. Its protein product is CATAAVPLSGNTIYF.

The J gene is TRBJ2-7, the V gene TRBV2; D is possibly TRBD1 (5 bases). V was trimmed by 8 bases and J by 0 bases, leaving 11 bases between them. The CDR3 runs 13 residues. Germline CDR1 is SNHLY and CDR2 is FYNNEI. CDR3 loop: CASGQPFSYEQYF. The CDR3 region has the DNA TGTGCCAGCGGACAACCTTTCTCCTACGAGCAGTACTTC.

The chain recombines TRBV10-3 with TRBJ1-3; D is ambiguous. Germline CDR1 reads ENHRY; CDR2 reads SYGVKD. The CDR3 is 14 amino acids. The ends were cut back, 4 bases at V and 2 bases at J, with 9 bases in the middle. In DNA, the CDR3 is TGTGCCATCAGTGTGGAGGGTACTGGAAACACCATATATTTT. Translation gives CAISVEGTGNTIYF.

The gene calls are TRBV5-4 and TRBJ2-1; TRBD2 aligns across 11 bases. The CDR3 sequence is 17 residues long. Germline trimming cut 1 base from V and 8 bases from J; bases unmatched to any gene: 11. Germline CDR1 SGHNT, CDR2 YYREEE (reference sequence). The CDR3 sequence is CASSLMGRSGGADEQFF. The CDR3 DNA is TGTGCCAGCAGCTTGATGGGTCGTAGCGGGGGGGCCGATGAGCAGTTCTTC.

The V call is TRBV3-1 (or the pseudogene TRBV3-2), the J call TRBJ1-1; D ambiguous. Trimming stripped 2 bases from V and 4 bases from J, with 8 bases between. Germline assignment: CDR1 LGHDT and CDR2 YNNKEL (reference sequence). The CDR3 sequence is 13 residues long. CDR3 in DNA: TGTGCCAGCAGCCAAATCTCGGGCACTGAAGCTTTCTTT. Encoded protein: CASSQISGTEAFF.

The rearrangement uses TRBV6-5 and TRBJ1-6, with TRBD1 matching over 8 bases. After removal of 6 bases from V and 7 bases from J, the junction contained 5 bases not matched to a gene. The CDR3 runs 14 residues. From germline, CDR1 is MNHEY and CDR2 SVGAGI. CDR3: CASRGQAVNSPLHF. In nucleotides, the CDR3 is TGTGCCAGCAGGGGACAGGCGGTAAATTCACCCCTCCACTTT.

As DNA, the CDR3 is TGCGCCAGCAGCTCGCCCGACAGGGACGCGCAGTACTTC. Encoded protein: CASSSPDRDAQYF. V and J are TRBV5-1 and TRBJ2-7; 7 nucleotides align to TRBD1. V gave up 3 bases and J gave up 9 bases; unmatched junction bases: 9. The germline V gene encodes CDR1 SGHRS and CDR2 YFSETQ. There are 13 residues in the CDR3.

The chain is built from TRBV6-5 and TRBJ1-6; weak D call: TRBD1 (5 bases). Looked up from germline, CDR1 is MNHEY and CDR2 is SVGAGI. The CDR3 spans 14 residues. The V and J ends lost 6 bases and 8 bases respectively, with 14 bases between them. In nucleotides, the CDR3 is TGTGCCAGCAGCTTAATTCAGGGTTATTCACCCCTCCACTTT. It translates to CASSLIQGYSPLHF.

CDR3 in DNA: TGTGCCAGCAGTCGTGGGACAGCAGGGCAGCCCCAGCATTTT. Protein product: CASSRGTAGQPQHF. The chain is built from TRBV28 and TRBJ1-5; 7 positions match TRBD1. The length of the CDR3 is 14 residues. The V segment lost 5 bases and the J segment 7 bases; nucleotides outside the gene matches: 8. CDR1 and CDR2 from the germline V gene are MDHEN and SYDVKM.

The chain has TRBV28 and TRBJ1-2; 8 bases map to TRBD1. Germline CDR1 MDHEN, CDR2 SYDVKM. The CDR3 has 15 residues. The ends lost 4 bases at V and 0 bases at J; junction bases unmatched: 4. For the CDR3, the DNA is TGTGCCAGCAGTTCGACAGGGGAATCTAACTATGGCTACACCTTC. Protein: CASSSTGESNYGYTF.

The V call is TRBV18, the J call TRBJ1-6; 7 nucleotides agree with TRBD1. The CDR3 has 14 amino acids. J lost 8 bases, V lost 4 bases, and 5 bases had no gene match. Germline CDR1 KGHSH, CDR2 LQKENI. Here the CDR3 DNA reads TGTGCCAGCTCACTAGACAGGGTTGATTCACCCCTCCACTTT. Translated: CASSLDRVDSPLHF. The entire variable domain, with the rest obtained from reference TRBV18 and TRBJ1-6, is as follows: NAGVMQNPRHLVRRRGQEARLRCSPMKGHSHVYWYRQLPEEGLKFMVYLQKENIIDESGMPKERFSAEFPKEGPSILRIQQVVRGDSAAYFCASSLDRVDSPLHFGNGTRLTVT.

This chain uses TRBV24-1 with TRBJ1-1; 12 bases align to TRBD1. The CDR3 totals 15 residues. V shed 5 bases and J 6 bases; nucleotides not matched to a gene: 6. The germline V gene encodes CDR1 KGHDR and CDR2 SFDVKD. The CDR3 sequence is CATSAGQGAVAEAFF. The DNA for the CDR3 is TGTGCCACCAGTGCGGGACAGGGGGCGGTAGCTGAAGCTTTCTTT.

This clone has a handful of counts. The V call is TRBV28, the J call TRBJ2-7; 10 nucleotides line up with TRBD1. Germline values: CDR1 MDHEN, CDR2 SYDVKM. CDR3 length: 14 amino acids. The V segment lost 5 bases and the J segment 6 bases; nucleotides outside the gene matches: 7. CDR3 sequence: CASSTPGQGREQYV. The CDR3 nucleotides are TGTGCCAGCAGTACACCGGGACAGGGGCGCGAGCAGTACGTC.

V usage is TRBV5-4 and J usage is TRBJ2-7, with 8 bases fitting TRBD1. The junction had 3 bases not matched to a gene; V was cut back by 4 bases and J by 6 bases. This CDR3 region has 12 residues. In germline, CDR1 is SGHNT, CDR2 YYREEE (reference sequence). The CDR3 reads CASSLDRGEQYF. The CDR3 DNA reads TGTGCCAGCAGCCTTGACAGGGGCGAGCAGTACTTC.

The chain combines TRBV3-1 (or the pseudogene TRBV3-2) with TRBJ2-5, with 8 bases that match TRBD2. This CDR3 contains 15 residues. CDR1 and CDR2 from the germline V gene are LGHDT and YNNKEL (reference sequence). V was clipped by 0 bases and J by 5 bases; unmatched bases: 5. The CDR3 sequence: CASSQEAGAWETQYF. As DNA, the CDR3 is TGTGCCAGCAGCCAAGAAGCGGGGGCTTGGGAGACCCAGTACTTC.

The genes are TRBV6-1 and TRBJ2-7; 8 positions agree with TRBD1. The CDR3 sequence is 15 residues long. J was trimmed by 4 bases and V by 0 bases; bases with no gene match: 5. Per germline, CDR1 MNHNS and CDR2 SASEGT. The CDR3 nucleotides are TGTGCCAGCAGTGAAGCTCAGGGGGCTGGGTACGAGCAGTACGTC. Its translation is CASSEAQGAGYEQYV.

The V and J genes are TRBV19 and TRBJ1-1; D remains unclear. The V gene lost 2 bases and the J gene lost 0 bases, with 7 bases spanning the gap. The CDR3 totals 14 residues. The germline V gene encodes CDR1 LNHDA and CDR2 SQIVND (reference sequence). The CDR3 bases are TGTGCCAGTAGTATAAGCATTATGAACACTGAAGCTTTCTTT. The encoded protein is CASSISIMNTEAFF.

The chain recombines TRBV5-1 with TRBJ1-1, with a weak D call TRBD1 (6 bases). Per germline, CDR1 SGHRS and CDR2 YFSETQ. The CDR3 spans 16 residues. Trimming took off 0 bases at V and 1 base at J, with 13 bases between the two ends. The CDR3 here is CASSLGNRVQNTEAFF. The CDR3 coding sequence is TGCGCCAGCAGCTTGGGTAACAGGGTACAGAACACTGAAGCTTTCTTT.

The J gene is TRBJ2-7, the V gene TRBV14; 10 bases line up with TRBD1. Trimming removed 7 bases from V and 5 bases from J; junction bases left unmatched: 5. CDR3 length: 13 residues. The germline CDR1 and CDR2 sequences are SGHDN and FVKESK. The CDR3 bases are TGTGCCAGCAAACCGGGACAGGGGAACGAGCAGTACTTC. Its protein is CASKPGQGNEQYF.

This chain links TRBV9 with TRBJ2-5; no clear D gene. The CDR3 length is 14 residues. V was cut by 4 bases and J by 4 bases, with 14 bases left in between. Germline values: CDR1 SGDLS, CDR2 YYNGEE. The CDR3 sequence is CASSHPARAETQYF. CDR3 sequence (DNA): TGTGCCAGCAGCCACCCCGCTAGAGCAGAGACCCAGTACTTC.